This T cell receptor beta chain comes out of a study of T-cell memory formation after mild COVID-19. In the study overall: TCR clusters were largely donor specific. General study results and limits: Contracting CD4+ clones were located mainly in CM and EM, and CD8+ clones in EMRA. Prior to infection, memory already included some responding clones, suggesting cross-reactive memory joined.

TCR alpha and TCR beta cDNA libraries carrying sample barcodes and UMIs were produced by 5'RACE using constant-segment primers. TCRdb re-called the 5' RACE reads through MiXCR, storing one row per CDR3 protein. The data hold hundreds of thousands of distinct CDR3 sequences, with 7.5% to 9.5% observed a single time. This clonotype was detected only a few times. Its antigen is unidentified. The TCR sequence derives from a man younger than 35 who had mild COVID-19 (a few samples of this study predate the infection). Cell type and time point are not known. Sequencing input: PBMCs or a T cell subset sorted from them (not recorded which).

The chain's CDR3 is CAWSDGGLTVYEQYF. The CDR3 nucleotides read TGTGCCTGGAGTGACGGGGGTCTGACGGTCTACGAGCAGTACTTC. V and J are TRBV30 and TRBJ2-7; a weak D match, TRBD2 (6 bases). CDR3 length: 15 amino acids. V was cut by 1 base and J by 3 bases, with 16 bases left in between. The V gene's germline CDR1 is GTSNPN and CDR2 SVGIG (reference sequence). Variable domain in full (rest from reference TRBV30 and TRBJ2-7): SQTIHQWPATLVQPVGSPLSLECTVEGTSNPNLYWYRQAAGRGLQLLFYSVGIGQISSEVPQNLSASRPQDRQFILSSKKLLLSDSGFYLCAWSDGGLTVYEQYFGPGTRLTVT.